This TCR beta chain stems from a study of cytomegalovirus exposure and HLA in healthy donors. Study results and limitations: With further analysis later on, most CMV-associated TCR beta chains appeared HLA-restricted.

Details on this clone: Its antigen remains unknown.

The PCR employed 60 Vbeta primers together with 13 Jbeta primers. TCRdb's table, derived via immunoSEQ multiplex PCR, lists solely in-frame clones and lacks some. The data hold some 87,000 clones, with approximately 79% observed a single time. CDR1 is SGHDN and CDR2 is FVKESK in the germline V gene. J was trimmed by 5 bases and V by 4 bases; bases with no gene match: 12. The CDR3 is 17 residues long. This receptor was obtained from a man younger than 40 in good health and CMV-seronegative. V and J are TRBV14 and TRBJ2-2, with 8 bases identical to TRBD1. The sample comprised PBMCs. The CDR3 DNA reads as TGTGCCAGCAGCCGAGACAGGGGAATTGTTTCTACCGGGGAGCTGTTTTTT. Encoded protein: CASSRDRGIVSTGELFF.